This record covers a single T cell receptor beta chain. The V and J ends lost 3 bases and 4 bases, in that order; junction bases with no gene match: 10. This CDR3 contains 16 residues. Germline CDR1 LNHDA, CDR2 SQIVND (reference sequence). This specimen comes from a study of shared clonotypes between healthy human individuals. The assay was immunoSEQ multiplex PCR, and TCRdb's table has in-frame clones only and misses some. The data contain 490,000 or so clones, 70% to 85% of them seen just once; the ten biggest clones take up roughly 12%. The rearrangement links TRBV19 to TRBJ2-7; TRBD2 agrees at 9 bases. The sample taken for sequencing was PBMCs. The receptor was isolated from a woman aged 40 to 50 in good health. Some clones in this sample may be carry-over from other donors' samples. The CDR3 DNA is TGTGCCAGTAGTATGACGGCGGGAGGGCCGGGATACGAGCAGTACTTC. It translates to CASSMTAGGPGYEQYF.